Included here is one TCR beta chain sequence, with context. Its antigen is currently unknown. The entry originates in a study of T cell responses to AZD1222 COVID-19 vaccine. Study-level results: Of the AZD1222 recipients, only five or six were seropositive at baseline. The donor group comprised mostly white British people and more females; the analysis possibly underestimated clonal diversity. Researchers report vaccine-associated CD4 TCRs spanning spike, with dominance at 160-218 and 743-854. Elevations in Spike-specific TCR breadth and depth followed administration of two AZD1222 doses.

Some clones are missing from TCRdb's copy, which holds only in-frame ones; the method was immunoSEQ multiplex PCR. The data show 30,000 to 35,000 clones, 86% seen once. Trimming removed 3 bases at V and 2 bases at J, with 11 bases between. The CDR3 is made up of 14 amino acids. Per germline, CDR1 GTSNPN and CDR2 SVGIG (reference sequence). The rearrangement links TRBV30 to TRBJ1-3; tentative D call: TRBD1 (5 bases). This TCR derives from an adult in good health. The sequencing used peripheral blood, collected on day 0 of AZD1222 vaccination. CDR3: CAWSLRETGNTIYF. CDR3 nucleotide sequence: TGTGCCTGGAGCCTCAGGGAGACTGGAAACACCATATATTTT.